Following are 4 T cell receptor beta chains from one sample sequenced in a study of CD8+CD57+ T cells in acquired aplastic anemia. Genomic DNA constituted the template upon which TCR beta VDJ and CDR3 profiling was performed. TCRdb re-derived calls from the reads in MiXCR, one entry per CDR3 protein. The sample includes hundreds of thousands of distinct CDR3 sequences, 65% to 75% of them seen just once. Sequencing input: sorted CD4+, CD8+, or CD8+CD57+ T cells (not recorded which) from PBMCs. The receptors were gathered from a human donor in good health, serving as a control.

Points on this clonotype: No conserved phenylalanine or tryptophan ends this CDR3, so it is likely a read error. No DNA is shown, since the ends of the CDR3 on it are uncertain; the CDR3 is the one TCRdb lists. The CDR3 protein is CASSSRQYEQNL. The chain combines TRBV9 with TRBJ1-6. Germline V gene data show CDR1 as SGDLS and CDR2 as YYNGEE. The CDR3 is 12 amino acids long, termini counted.

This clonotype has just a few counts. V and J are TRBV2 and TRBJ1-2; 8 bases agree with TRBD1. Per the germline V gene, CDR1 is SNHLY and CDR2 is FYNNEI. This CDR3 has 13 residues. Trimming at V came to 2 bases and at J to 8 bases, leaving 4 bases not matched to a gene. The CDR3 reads CASSERTGLGYTF. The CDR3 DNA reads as TGTGCCAGCAGTGAACGGACAGGGCTCGGCTACACCTTC.

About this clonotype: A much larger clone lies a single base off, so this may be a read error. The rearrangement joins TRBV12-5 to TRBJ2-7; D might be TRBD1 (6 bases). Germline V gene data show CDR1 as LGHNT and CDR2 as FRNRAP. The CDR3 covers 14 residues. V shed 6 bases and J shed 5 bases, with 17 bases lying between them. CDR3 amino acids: CASGPPHRVHEQYF. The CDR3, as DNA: TGTGCTAGTGGGCCGCCCCACAGGGTACACGAGCAGTACTTC. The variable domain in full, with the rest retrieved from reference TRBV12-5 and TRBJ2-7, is DARVTQTPRHKVTEMGQEVTMRCQPILGHNTVFWYRQTMMQGLELLAYFRNRAPLDDSGMPKDRFSAEMPDATLATLKIQPSEPRDSAVYFCASGPPHRVHEQYFGPGTRLTVT.

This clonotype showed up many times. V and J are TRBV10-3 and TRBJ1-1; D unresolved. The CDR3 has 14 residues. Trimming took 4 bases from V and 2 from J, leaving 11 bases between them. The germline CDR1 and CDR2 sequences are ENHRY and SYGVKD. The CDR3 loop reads CAISGRAPNTEAFF. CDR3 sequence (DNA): TGTGCCATCAGTGGGAGGGCCCCTAACACTGAAGCTTTCTTT.